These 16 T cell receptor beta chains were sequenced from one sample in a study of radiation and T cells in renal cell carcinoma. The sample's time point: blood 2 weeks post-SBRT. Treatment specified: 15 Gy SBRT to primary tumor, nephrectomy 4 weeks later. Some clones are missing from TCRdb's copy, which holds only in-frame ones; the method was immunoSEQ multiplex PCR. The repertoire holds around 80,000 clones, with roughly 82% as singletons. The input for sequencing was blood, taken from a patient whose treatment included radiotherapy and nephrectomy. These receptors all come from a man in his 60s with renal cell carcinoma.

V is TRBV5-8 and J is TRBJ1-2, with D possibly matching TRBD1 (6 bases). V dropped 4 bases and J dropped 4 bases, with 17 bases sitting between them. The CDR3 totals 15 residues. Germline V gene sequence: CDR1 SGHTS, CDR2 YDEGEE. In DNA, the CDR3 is TGTGCCAGCAGCCGCCACCGTGGAGGGGGCTATGGCTACACCTTC. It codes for CASSRHRGGGYGYTF.

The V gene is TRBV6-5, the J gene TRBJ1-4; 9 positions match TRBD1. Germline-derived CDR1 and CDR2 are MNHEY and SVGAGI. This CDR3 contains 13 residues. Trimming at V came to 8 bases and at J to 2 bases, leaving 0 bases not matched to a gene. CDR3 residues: CASGTGTNEKLFF. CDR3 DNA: TGTGCCAGCGGGACAGGGACTAATGAAAAACTGTTTTTT.

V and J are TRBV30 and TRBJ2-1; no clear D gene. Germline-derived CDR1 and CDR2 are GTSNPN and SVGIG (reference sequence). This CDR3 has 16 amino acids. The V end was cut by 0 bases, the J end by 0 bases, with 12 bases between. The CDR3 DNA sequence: TGTGCCTGGAGTGTACTGGGCGGCAGCTCCTACAATGAGCAGTTCTTC. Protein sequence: CAWSVLGGSSYNEQFF. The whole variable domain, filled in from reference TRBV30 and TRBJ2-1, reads SQTIHQWPATLVQPVGSPLSLECTVEGTSNPNLYWYRQAAGRGLQLLFYSVGIGQISSEVPQNLSASRPQDRQFILSSKKLLLSDSGFYLCAWSVLGGSSYNEQFFGPGTRLTVL.

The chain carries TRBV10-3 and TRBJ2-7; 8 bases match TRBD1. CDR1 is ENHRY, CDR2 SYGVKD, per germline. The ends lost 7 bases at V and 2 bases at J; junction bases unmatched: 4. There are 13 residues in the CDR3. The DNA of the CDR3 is TGTGCCATCAAACTGGACAGGGCCTACGAGCAGTACTTC. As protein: CAIKLDRAYEQYF.

CDR3 amino acids: CASSLRALGASGYTF. The CDR3, as DNA: TGCGCCAGCAGCTTGCGAGCTCTAGGGGCGAGTGGCTACACCTTC. This rearrangement joins TRBV5-1 to TRBJ1-2; the D gene is possibly TRBD1 (5 bases). CDR1 SGHRS and CDR2 YFSETQ come from the germline V gene. V lost 1 base and J 7 bases, leaving 17 bases between the germline ends. The CDR3 covers 15 residues.

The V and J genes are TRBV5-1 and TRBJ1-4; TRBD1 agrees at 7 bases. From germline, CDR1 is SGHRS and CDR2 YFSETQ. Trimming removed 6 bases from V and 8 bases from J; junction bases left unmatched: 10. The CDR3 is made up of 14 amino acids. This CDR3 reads CASKQQGSGEKLFF. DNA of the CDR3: TGCGCCAGCAAGCAACAGGGGAGTGGCGAAAAACTGTTTTTT.

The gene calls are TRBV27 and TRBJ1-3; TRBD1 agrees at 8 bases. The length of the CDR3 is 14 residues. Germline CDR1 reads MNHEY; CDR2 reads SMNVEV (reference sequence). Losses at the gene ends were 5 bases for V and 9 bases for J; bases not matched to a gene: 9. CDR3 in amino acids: CASSPRTGSSTIYF. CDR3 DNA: TGTGCCAGCAGTCCCCGGACAGGGTCTAGCACCATATATTTT.

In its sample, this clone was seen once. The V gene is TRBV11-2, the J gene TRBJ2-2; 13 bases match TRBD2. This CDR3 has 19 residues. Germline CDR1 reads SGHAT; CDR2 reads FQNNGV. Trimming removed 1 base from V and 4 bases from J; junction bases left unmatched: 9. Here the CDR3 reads CASSLANATSGRSTGELFF. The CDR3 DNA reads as TGTGCCAGCAGCTTAGCGAATGCGACTAGCGGGAGGAGCACCGGGGAGCTGTTTTTT.

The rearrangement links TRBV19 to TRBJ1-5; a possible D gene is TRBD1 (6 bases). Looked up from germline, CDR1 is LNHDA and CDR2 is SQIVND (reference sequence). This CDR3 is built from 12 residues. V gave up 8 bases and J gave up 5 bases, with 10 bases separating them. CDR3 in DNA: TGTGCCAGTTCTCGGGGGCATCAGCCCCAGCATTTT. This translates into CASSRGHQPQHF.

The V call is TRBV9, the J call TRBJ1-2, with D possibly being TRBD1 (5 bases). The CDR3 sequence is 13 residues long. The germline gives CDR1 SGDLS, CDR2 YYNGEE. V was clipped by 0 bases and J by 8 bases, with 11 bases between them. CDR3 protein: CASSVAGVLGYTF. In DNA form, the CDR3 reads TGTGCCAGCAGCGTAGCGGGGGTACTCGGCTACACCTTC.

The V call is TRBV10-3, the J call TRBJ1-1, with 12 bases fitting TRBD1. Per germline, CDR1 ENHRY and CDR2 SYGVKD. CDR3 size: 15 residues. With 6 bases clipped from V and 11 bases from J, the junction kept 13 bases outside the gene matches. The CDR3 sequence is CAISPGTGGPPKAFF. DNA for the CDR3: TGTGCCATCAGCCCTGGGACAGGGGGCCCGCCTAAGGCTTTCTTT.

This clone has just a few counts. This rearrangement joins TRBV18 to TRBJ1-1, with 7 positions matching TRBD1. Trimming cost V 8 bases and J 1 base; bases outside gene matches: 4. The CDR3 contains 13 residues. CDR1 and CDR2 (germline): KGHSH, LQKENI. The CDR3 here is CASAQGGNTEAFF. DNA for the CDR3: TGTGCCAGCGCGCAGGGGGGGAACACTGAAGCTTTCTTT.

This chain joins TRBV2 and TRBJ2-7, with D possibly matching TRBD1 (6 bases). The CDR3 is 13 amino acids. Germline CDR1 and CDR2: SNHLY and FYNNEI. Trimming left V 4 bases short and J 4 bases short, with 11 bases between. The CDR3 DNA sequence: TGTGCCAGCAGTGGCCAGGGGCCGTACGAGCAGTACTTC. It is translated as CASSGQGPYEQYF.

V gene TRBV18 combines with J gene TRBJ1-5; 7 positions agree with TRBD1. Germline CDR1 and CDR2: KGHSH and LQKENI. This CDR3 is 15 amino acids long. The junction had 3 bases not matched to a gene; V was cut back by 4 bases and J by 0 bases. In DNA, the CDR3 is TGTGCCAGCTCACGGACAGGCGATAGCAATCAGCCCCAGCATTTT. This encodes CASSRTGDSNQPQHF.

CDR3 in amino acids: CASSLTGRYGYTF. The DNA for the CDR3 is TGTGCCAGCAGTCTAACCGGCCGCTATGGCTACACCTTC. The chain is built from TRBV28 and TRBJ1-2; D unclear. V was cut by 5 bases and J by 4 bases, with 11 bases left in between. The CDR3 runs to 13 residues. Germline CDR1 is MDHEN and CDR2 is SYDVKM.

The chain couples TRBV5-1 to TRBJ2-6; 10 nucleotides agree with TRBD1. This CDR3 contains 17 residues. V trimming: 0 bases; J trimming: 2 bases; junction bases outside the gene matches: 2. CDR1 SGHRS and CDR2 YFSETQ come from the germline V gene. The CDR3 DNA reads TGCGCCAGCAGCTTGGATGGGACAGGGGCTGGGGCCAACGTCCTGACTTTC. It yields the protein CASSLDGTGAGANVLTF.